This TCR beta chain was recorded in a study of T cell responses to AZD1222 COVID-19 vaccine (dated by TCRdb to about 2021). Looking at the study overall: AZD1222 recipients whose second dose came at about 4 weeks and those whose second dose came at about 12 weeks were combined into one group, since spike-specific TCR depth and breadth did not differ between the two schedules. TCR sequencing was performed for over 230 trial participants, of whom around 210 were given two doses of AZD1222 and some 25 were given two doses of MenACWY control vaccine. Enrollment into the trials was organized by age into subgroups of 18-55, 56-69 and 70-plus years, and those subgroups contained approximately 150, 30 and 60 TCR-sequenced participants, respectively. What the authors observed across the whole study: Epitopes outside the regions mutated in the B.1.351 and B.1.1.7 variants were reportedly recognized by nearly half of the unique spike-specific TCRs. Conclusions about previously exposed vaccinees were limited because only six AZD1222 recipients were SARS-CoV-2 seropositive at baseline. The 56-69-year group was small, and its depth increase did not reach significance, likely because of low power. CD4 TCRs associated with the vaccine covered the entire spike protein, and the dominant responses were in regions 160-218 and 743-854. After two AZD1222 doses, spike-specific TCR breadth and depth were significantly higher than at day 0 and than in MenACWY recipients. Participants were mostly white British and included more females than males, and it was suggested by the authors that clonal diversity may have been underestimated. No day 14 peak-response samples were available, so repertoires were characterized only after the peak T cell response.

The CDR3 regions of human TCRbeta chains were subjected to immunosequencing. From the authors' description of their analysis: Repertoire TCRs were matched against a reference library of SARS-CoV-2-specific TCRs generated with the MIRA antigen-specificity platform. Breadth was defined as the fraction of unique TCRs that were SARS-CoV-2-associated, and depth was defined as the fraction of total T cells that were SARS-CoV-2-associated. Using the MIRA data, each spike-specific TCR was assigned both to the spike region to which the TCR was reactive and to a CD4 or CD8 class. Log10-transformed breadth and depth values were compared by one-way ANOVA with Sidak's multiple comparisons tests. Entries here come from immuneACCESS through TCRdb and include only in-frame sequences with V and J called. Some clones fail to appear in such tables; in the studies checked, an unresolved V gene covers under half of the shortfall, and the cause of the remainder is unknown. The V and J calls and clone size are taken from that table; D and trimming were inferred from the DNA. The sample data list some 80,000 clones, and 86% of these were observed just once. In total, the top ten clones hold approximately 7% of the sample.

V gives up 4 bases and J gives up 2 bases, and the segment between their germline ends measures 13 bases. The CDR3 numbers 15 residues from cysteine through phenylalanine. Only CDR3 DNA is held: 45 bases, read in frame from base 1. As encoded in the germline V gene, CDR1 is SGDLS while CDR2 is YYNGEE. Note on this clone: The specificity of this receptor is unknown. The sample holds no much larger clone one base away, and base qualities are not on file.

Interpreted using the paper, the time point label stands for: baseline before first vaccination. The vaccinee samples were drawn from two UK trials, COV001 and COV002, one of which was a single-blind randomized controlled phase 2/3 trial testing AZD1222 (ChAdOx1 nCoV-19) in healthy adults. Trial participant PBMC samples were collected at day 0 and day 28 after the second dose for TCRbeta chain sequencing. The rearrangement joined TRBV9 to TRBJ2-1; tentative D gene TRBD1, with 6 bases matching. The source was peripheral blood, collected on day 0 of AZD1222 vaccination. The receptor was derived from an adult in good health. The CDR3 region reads CASSYSGDAYNEQFF. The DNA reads TGTGCCAGCAGCTACTCAGGGGACGCCTACAATGAGCAGTTCTTC.